This TCR beta chain comes out of a study of early T cells in non-severe SARS-CoV-2 infection. Study context: Chains were not paired, and sequencing was done on bulk RNA from unsorted whole blood.

In the library, individual cDNA molecules carried attached unique molecular identifiers. TCRdb re-called the 5' RACE reads through MiXCR, storing one row per CDR3 protein. This sample has under 85,000 distinct CDR3 sequences, with about 12% found just once. This clonotype was recorded at least ten times. The CDR3 totals 18 residues. J lost 6 bases, V lost 4 bases, and 17 bases had no gene match. CDR1 SGHNT and CDR2 YENEEA come from the germline V gene. The chain combines TRBV11-3 with TRBJ2-1; 8 bases agree with TRBD2. What was sequenced was whole blood. The receptor's source is an adult who was a healthcare worker with PCR-confirmed SARS-CoV-2 infection or an uninfected control (not recorded which). Here the CDR3 reads CASSSTLLAEGGRNEQFF. DNA for the CDR3: TGTGCCAGCAGCTCAACCCTACTAGCGGAAGGAGGGCGCAATGAGCAGTTCTTC. Together with reference TRBV11-3 and TRBJ2-1, the CDR3 gives the full variable domain: EAGVVQSPRYKIIEKKQPVAFWCNPISGHNTLYWYLQNLGQGPELLIRYENEEAVDDSQLPKDRFSAERLKGVDSTLKIQPAELGDSAVYLCASSSTLLAEGGRNEQFFGPGTRLTVL.